Detailed here is one T cell receptor beta chain. These data come from a study of T-cell reconstitution after alpha-beta-depleted transplantation in children. A TCRbeta library incorporating unique molecular identifiers was prepared. From the PCR reads, TCRdb called clonotypes with MiXCR, one entry per CDR3 protein. The sample carries about 540,000 distinct CDR3 sequences, around 20% recorded once. Trimming shortened V by 1 base and J by 5 bases, and 16 bases separated the two germline ends. This CDR3 contains 16 residues. The germline gives CDR1 SGHTA, CDR2 FQGTGA. Sequencing was performed on PBMCs from the stem cell graft donor, taken from the stem cell graft. V gene TRBV7-3 combines with J gene TRBJ2-3; D uncertain. This sequence was found in a human donor who donated a stem cell graft to a child with acute lymphoblastic leukemia. The CDR3 DNA follows: TGTGCCAGCAGCTTAAAGGGTGCCTTCAGTGGAGATACGCAGTATTTT. This codes for CASSLKGAFSGDTQYF.